The T cell receptor beta chain under discussion was sequenced for a study of blood T cell repertoires in COVID-19. Study overall: Samples came from the United States, Italy and Spain, spanning acute and convalescent COVID-19. PBMCs, B-cell-depleted T cells, or T cells were the source of the cDNA or gDNA that made up the material.

The germline CDR1 and CDR2 sequences are SQVTM and ANQGSEA. CDR3 length: 12 amino acids. Deletions cut 7 bases from V and 2 bases from J, with 12 bases between. The authors' processing: Reference gene primers were amplified, and this amplification served to estimate nucleated cell counts. Produced via immunoSEQ multiplex PCR; TCRdb's table is partial and in-frame only. D and trimming were read from the DNA, whereas the V and J calls and clone size are those reported in that table. The sample contains under 50,000 clones, approximately 85% of which appear only once. The sequenced sample consisted of peripheral blood. The chain links TRBV29-1 to TRBJ2-7; possible D gene TRBD1, 6 bases. The receptor's source is a human donor in a cohort sampled during active COVID-19. CDR3 nucleotides: TGCAGCGGGAACACAGGGACCTACGAGCAGTACTTC. It encodes CSGNTGTYEQYF.